The source of this T cell receptor beta chain is a study of blood T cell repertoires in COVID-19. Study-wide context: The analysed material was cDNA or gDNA that came from T cells, B-cell-depleted T cells, or PBMCs.

Source study methods: Estimated nucleated cell counts came from reference gene primer amplification. Assay used: immunoSEQ multiplex PCR; TCRdb lists only in-frame clones, some missing. V and J calls and clone size follow that table, whereas D and trimming were derived from the DNA. The sample holds roughly 180,000 clones, 80% to 85% seen once. The V and J ends lost 6 bases and 4 bases respectively, with 16 bases between them. Per germline, CDR1 MDHEN and CDR2 SYDVKM. CDR3 length: 14 amino acids. Source material: peripheral blood. This chain joins TRBV28 and TRBJ2-7, with D tentatively TRBD2 (6 bases). The clonotype comes from a woman under 40 with acute or convalescent COVID-19. CDR3 nucleotides: TGTGCCAGCAGGGTTGCCGGGAGTGGGTACGAGCAGTACTTC. Protein sequence: CASRVAGSGYEQYF.